This T cell receptor beta chain was obtained from a study of low-dose radiotherapy and immunotherapy resistance in tumors. On the study more broadly: The study delivered 0.5 Gy per fraction every 2 weeks to Cohort 1, totaling 6.5 Gy.

As for time point: before trial treatment. Donors, who were enrolled in a single-arm phase I dose-escalation trial, received nivolumab, ipilimumab, aspirin, low-dose cyclophosphamide and low-dose radiotherapy. With TRAV- and TRBV-specific primers, first-strand cDNA was made, covering the alpha and beta chains. A constant-region primer paired with the V-primer adapter amplified TCRs over roughly 18 PCR cycles. Using its own MiXCR run on the reads, TCRdb lists one record per CDR3 protein. Of around 64,000 distinct CDR3 sequences in the sample, less than 30% were seen once. This clonotype has a count of ten or more. Germline V gives CDR1 LGHNT, CDR2 FRNRAP. This CDR3 comprises 14 residues. V lost 6 bases to trimming and J lost 9 bases, with 18 bases between them.

This receptor was identified in a male donor with rectosigmoid adenocarcinoma. Specimen: PBMCs, collected before treatment. This sequence joins TRBV12-5 and TRBJ1-3; a weak D match, TRBD1 (5 bases). The CDR3 loop reads CASGPGTSPTTIYF. CDR3 sequence (DNA): TGTGCTAGTGGCCCCGGGACTTCTCCAACCACCATATATTTT.